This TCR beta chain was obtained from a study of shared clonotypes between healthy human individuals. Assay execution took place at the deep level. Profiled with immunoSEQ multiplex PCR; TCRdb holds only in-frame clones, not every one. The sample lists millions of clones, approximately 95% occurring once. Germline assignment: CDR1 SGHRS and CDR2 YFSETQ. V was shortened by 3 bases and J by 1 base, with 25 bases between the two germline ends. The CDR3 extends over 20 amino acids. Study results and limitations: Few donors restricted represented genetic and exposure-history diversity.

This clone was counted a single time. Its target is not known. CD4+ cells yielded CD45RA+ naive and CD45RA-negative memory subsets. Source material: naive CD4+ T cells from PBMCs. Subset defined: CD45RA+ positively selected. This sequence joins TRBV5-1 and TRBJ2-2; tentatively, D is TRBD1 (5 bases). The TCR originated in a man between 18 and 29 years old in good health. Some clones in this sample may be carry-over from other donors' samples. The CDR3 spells CASSSVQAKGYQLNTGELFF. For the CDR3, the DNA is TGCGCCAGCAGCTCTGTTCAGGCTAAGGGGTATCAGTTGAACACCGGGGAGCTGTTTTTT.